This T cell receptor (beta chain) was recorded in a study of T cell repertoires in cytomegalovirus infection (dated by TCRdb to about 2019). Context from the whole study: The HLA type of each donor mattered for the analysis, because public TCR beta signatures pointed to carriage of CMV infection along with the matching HLA type. Study-wide conclusions, independent of this receptor: The ex vivo response was dominated by HLA-C-restricted CMV-specific TCR beta clonotypes, and the single most frequent clonotype in two of eight donors was supplied by these HLA-C-restricted clonotypes. In both this cohort and an independent roughly 360-donor cohort, the cumulative frequency of public TCR beta family members distinguished carriers of CMV infection plus the relevant HLA type.

The data were produced on an Illumina HiSeq 1500. TCRdb trimmed the raw reads at Q25, called clones with MiXCR and kept productive beta chains. Identical CDR3 proteins give one entry, which carries the most common genes and DNA. The sample profile shows about 360,000 distinct CDR3 sequences; around 18% of them were found once. The top ten clonotypes cover roughly 9% of the sample. This clonotype was counted at least ten times. No cognate antigen has been identified for it. Per-base quality was not reported, and no clone a single base away is much larger than it. Sequenced: PBMCs. The TCR was taken from a human donor in good health (CMV status not recorded). Some clones in this sample may be carry-over from other donors' samples.

CDR3 reads: CASSLAGWVNTEAFF. The sequenced DNA is TGTGCCAGTAGCCTGGCAGGGTGGGTGAACACTGAAGCTTTCTTT. The rearranged segments are TRBV19 and TRBJ1-1; TRBD1 is a weak D gene call, 5 bases matching. The CDR3 sequence holds 15 residues, the cysteine and phenylalanine included. CDR3 DNA only is kept here, 45 bases in frame from base 1. V loses 6 bases of germline sequence and J loses 0 bases, and the interval between the two ends is 14 bases. CDR1 LNHDA and CDR2 SQIVND are derived from the germline V gene (reference sequence).